This TCR beta chain came from a study of blood T cells in healthy people across ages (dated by TCRdb to about 2015). About the full investigation: Template switching captured roughly one uniquely barcoded TCR beta cDNA molecule per two T cells in model experiments. Using deep sequencing normalized with unique cDNA molecular identifiers, the study measured how TCR beta repertoire diversity changes with age. Donors were grouped into four age groups: young (average 16 years), middle-aged (about 38), aged (62) and long-lived (approximately 75). To avoid experimental bias, donors of different ages were distributed randomly across sequencing lanes. Two additional independent replicas of 1 million unique cDNA reads from the same blood draw were analyzed for two donors (one aged 18 to 30 and one aged 80 or older).

This clonotype has a count of ten or more. The target of this receptor is not known. No quality values exist for individual bases; no much larger clone is one base distant. The germline V gene specifies MNHEY as CDR1 and SVGAGI as CDR2. V lost 5 bases and J lost 1 base, and the count of bases not matched to a germline gene is 8. The CDR3 sequence holds 16 residues, the cysteine and phenylalanine included. Only the CDR3 part of the read is kept: 48 bases, read in frame from the first base. Beyond this particular receptor, the publication reports: The percentage of naive T cells measured by flow cytometry correlated strongly with observed TCR beta diversity. As age increased, observed TCR beta diversity per million T cells dropped in a roughly linear way, and a significant reduction was already evident by age 40. Because the CMV infection status of the donors was unknown, age-related changes in expanded clonotypes may potentially have been confounded. Conclusive comparison of naive and antigen-experienced compartments was prevented by the profiling of bulk unsorted PBMCs. The long-lived group showed more naive CD4+ T cells, fewer expanded clones and increased TCR diversity than the aged group, suggesting age selection. Estimates of total diversity from one million sequenced T cells were regarded as lower bounds and underestimates.

Libraries were made using 5' RACE. Sequencing relied on an Illumina HiSeq 2500. A second PCR of about 7 to 12 cycles was run with a J-beta primer mix and a sample-barcoded 5' primer. A unique molecular identifier was introduced onto each TCR beta cDNA molecule by a template-switch 5' adaptor carrying 12 random nucleotides. Each sample yielded at least 2.5 million CDR3-containing paired-end reads. First-strand cDNA was synthesized from all RNA with the Mint cDNA synthesis kit, primed by a TRBC-specific oligonucleotide. Following uracil-DNA glycosylase treatment, a first 18-cycle PCR with universal primers M1SS and BC2_uni_R was performed on all cDNA. For the original study's pipeline: Each sample was normalized by randomly selecting 1 million high-quality reads, each carrying a distinct molecular identifier. Reads sharing molecular identifiers were discarded rather than binned into consensus sequences. CDR3 identification, clonotype clustering and error correction used MiTCR with a Q25 quality threshold and the strictest error-elimination algorithm. A nonparametric unseen species model using Euler transformation provided a lower-bound estimate of total TCR beta diversity. TCRdb reprocessing: public reads trimmed at Q25 with fastp, clones called with MiXCR, in-frame beta chains kept. When rows share a CDR3 protein, they turn into one entry using the most common DNA and genes. TCRdb, not the authors, supplied the V and J calls. This sample holds 540,000 or so distinct CDR3 sequences; about 45% were observed only once. The ten largest account for 20% to 25% of the sample.

Donors were around 37 systemically healthy Caucasian individuals from Russia aged roughly 6 to 100 years. Each donor gave ten milliliters of peripheral blood, collected into EDTA-treated Vacutainer tubes. Ficoll-Paque density-gradient centrifugation was used to isolate PBMCs, with at least 6 million obtained per sample. Total RNA, at least 5.5 micrograms per sample, was extracted from PBMCs with Trizol reagent. For every donor, an aliquot of PBMCs went through flow cytometry to measure the percentages of naive CD45RAhigh/CD27high T cells. Sequences were obtained from blood. Recombination joined TRBV6-5 with TRBJ2-1, with 7 bases aligning to TRBD2. This TCR came from a man older than 75 in good health. The CDR3 reads CASSLHSSGSYNEQFF. The sequenced DNA is TGTGCCAGCAGTCTTCATTCTAGCGGTTCCTACAATGAGCAGTTCTTC.